Below, one TCR beta chain is given with its context. The data were obtained in a study of blood T cell repertoires in COVID-19. Assay: immunoSEQ multiplex PCR; the TCRdb copy retains only in-frame clones and omits some. There are 200,000 to 250,000 clones in the sample; 70% to 85% occur only once, and roughly 7.8% lies in the top ten. V was clipped by 7 bases and J by 4 bases; unmatched bases: 11. There are 15 residues in the CDR3. Germline assignment: CDR1 MNHEY and CDR2 SVGAGI. The sequencing input was peripheral blood. The chain uses TRBV6-5 and TRBJ1-2; 8 nucleotides agree with TRBD1. This sequence was found in a woman of 80 years or more with COVID-19, enrolled during active disease. The CDR3 sequence: CASTDQGAEGYGYTF. For the CDR3, the DNA is TGTGCCAGCACGGACCAGGGGGCAGAAGGCTATGGCTACACCTTC.